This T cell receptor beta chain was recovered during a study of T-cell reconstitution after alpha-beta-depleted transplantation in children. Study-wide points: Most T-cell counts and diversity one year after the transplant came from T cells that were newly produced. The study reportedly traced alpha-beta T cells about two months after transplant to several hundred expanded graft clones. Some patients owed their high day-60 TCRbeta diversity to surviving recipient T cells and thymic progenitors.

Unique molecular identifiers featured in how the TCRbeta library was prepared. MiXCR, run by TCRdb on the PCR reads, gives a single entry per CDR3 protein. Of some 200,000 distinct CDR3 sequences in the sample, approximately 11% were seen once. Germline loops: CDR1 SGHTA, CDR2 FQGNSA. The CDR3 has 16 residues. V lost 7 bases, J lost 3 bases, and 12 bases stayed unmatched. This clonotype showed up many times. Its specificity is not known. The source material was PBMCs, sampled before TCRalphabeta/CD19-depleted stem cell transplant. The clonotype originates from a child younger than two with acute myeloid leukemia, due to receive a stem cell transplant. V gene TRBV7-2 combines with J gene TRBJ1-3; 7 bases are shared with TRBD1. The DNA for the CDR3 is TGTGCCAGCACCCCAGCAGGGGGGATAGGTGGAAACACCATATATTTT. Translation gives CASTPAGGIGGNTIYF.